What follows describes a single T cell receptor (beta chain). The sample is drawn from a study of blood T cell repertoires in COVID-19. Whole-study context: The samples span acute and convalescent COVID-19 from the United States, Italy and Spain. Sources were T cells, B-cell-depleted T cells, or PBMCs; the material itself was cDNA or gDNA.

The repertoire was sequenced with immunoSEQ multiplex PCR; TCRdb's copy has only in-frame clones and lacks some. The sample holds 150,000 to 200,000 clones; approximately 83% are singletons and the top ten take approximately 5.3%. Clinical history as reported by participants underpinned cohort assignment. A COVID-19 case was met by exposed participants within 2 weeks before study entry. Germline V gene sequence: CDR1 KGHSH, CDR2 LQKENI. Between the trimmed V and J ends, which lost 5 bases and 1 base, there was a span of 8 bases. The CDR3 extends over 13 amino acids. V gene TRBV18 combines with J gene TRBJ1-1; D remains unclear. The sequence came from a man in his 70s who had been exposed to COVID-19. The sample taken for sequencing was PBMCs or T cells enriched from blood (not recorded which). The CDR3, as DNA: TGTGCCAGCTCATCGGACTGGAACACTGAAGCTTTCTTT. Amino acid sequence: CASSSDWNTEAFF.